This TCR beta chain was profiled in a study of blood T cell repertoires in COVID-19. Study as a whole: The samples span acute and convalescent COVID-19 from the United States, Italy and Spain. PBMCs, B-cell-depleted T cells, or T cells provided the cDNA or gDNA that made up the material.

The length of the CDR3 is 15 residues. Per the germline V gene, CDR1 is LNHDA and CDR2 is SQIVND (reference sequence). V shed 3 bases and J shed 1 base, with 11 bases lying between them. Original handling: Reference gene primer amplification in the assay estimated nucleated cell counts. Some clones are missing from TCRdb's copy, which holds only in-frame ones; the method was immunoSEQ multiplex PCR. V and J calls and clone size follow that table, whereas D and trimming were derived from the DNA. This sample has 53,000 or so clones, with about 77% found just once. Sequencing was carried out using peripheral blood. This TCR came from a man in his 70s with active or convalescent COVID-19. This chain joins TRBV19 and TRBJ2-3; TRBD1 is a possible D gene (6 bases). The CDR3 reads CASSIPHRGTDTQYF. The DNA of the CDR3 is TGTGCCAGTAGTATCCCCCACAGGGGCACAGATACGCAGTATTTT.